This TCR beta chain came from a study of blood T cell repertoires in COVID-19. Background on the study: The analysed material was cDNA or gDNA that came from T cells, B-cell-depleted T cells, or PBMCs.

TCRdb keeps only in-frame clones here, not all; method: immunoSEQ multiplex PCR. Of around 400,000 clones in the sample, around 87% were seen once. The CDR3 is 15 residues long. Germline CDR1 reads MNHNY; CDR2 reads SVGAGI (reference sequence). V shed 10 bases and J 2 bases; nucleotides not matched to a gene: 8. The J gene is TRBJ1-2, the V gene TRBV6-6, with 12 nucleotides matching TRBD1. Sequencing input: peripheral blood. The receptor comes from a woman in her sixties with COVID-19, enrolled during active disease. The CDR3 loop is CATPGQGARNYGYTF. The DNA for the CDR3 is TGTGCCACGCCGGGACAGGGGGCGAGGAACTATGGCTACACCTTC.